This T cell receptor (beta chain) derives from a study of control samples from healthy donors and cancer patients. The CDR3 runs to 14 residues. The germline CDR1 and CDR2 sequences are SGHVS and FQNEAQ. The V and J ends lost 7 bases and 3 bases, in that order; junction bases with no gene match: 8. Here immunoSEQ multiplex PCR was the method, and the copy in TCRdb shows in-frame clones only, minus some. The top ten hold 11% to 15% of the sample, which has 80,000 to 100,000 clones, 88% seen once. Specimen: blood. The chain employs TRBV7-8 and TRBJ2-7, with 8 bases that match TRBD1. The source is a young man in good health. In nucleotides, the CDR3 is TGTGCCAGCACCGACAGGGGCCTTATCTACGAGCAGTACTTC. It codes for CASTDRGLIYEQYF.